This T cell receptor beta chain was sequenced in a study of T cell responses to AZD1222 COVID-19 vaccine. TCRdb's copy holds only in-frame clones and misses some; the assay was immunoSEQ multiplex PCR. The sample holds around 100,000 clones; 87% are singletons and the top ten take about 3%. Study results and limitations: Vaccine-related CD4 TCRs covered spike, predominating at 160-218 and 743-854.

This clone has just one count. Its antigen is as yet unknown. This TCR was recovered from an adult in good health. Sequenced material: peripheral blood, taken on day 0 of AZD1222 vaccination.

The CDR3 DNA follows: TGTGCCAGCAGTCCCTCTTTCCATGAGCAGTTCTTC. Translation: CASSPSFHEQFF. The rearrangement uses TRBV6-5 and TRBJ2-1, with unresolved D. The CDR3 contains 12 residues. V gave up 5 bases and J gave up 8 bases, with 10 bases separating them. Per germline, CDR1 MNHEY and CDR2 SVGAGI.